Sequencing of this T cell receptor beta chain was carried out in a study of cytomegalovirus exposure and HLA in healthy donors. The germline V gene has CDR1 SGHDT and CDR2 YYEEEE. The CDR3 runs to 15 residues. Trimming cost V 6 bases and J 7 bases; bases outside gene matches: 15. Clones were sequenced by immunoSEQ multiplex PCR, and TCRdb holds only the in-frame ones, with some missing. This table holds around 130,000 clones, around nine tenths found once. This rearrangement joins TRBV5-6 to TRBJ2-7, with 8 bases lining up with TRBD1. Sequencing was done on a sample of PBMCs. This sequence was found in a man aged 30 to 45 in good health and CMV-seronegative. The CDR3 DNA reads TGTGCCAGCACATTCACCGGGACAGGTATGAGGGAGCAGTACTTC. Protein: CASTFTGTGMREQYF.